These T cell receptor beta chains were read from a single sample in a study of blood T cell repertoires in COVID-19. Clones were read by immunoSEQ multiplex PCR, and TCRdb kept only the in-frame ones, dropping some. The repertoire consists of 250,000 or so clones, with roughly four fifths occurring once and the leading ten covering about 3.5%. Sample: PBMCs or T cells enriched from blood (not recorded which). Receptors originate from a man aged 45 to 65 who had recovered from COVID-19. Both conserved end residues are part of each CDR3. A D gene is named only where the DNA matches it firmly. The listing skips clone size in some rows; elsewhere it reads once, few, many or a size class.

j_call: TRBJ2-5; v_call: TRBV11-2; clone_size: NA; d_call: NA; cdr3_aa: CASSLGRMGLQETQYF; cdr3_nt: TGTGCCAGCAGCTTAGGGCGAATGGGACTTCAAGAGACCCAGTACTTC
j_call: TRBJ2-7; v_call: TRBV12-3/TRBV12-4; clone_size: NA; d_call: TRBD1; cdr3_aa: CASSGQGSYEQYF; cdr3_nt: TGTGCCAGCAGTGGACAGGGTTCCTACGAGCAGTACTTC
j_call: TRBJ2-2; v_call: TRBV9; clone_size: NA; d_call: TRBD1; cdr3_aa: CASSLARKGATTGELFF; cdr3_nt: TGTGCCAGCAGCCTCGCCCGGAAGGGGGCGACCACCGGGGAGCTGTTTTTT
j_call: TRBJ1-2; v_call: TRBV30; clone_size: few; d_call: NA; cdr3_aa: CAWSERQIANYGYTF; cdr3_nt: TGTGCCTGGAGTGAGCGGCAGATAGCTAACTATGGCTACACCTTC
j_call: TRBJ2-6; v_call: TRBV14; clone_size: NA; d_call: NA; cdr3_aa: CASSQDGTGANVLTF; cdr3_nt: TGTGCCAGCAGCCAGGACGGGACTGGGGCCAACGTCCTGACTTTC
j_call: TRBJ1-2; v_call: TRBV14; clone_size: NA; d_call: NA; cdr3_aa: CASSQTGQIDIGYTF; cdr3_nt: TGTGCCAGCAGCCAGACCGGACAGATAGATATAGGCTACACCTTC
j_call: TRBJ1-1; v_call: TRBV7-3; clone_size: NA; d_call: NA; cdr3_aa: CASSLGSLGGGITEAFF; cdr3_nt: TGTGCCAGCAGCTTAGGTAGTCTTGGTGGGGGGATCACTGAAGCTTTCTTT
j_call: TRBJ1-6; v_call: TRBV18; clone_size: NA; d_call: NA; cdr3_aa: CASSGPNSPLHF; cdr3_nt: TGTGCCAGCTCAGGCCCTAATTCACCCCTCCACTTT
j_call: TRBJ2-4; v_call: TRBV18; clone_size: NA; d_call: NA; cdr3_aa: CASSPPGNRVNGIQYF; cdr3_nt: TGTGCCAGCTCACCACCGGGAAACAGGGTCAACGGCATTCAGTACTTC
j_call: TRBJ2-1; v_call: TRBV27; clone_size: NA; d_call: NA; cdr3_aa: CASSPRPGAYNEQFF; cdr3_nt: TGTGCCAGCAGTCCCCGGCCAGGGGCCTACAATGAGCAGTTCTTC
j_call: TRBJ1-5; v_call: TRBV6-5; clone_size: few; d_call: NA; cdr3_aa: CASSEDRNQPQHF; cdr3_nt: TGTGCCAGCAGCGAGGACAGAAACCAGCCCCAGCATTTT
j_call: TRBJ1-2; v_call: TRBV7-8; clone_size: few; d_call: NA; cdr3_aa: CASSPGNYGYTF; cdr3_nt: TGTGCCAGCAGCCCGGGGAACTATGGCTACACCTTC
j_call: TRBJ2-3; v_call: TRBV11-1; clone_size: once; d_call: TRBD2; cdr3_aa: CASSTTYSGSTDTQYF; cdr3_nt: TGTGCCAGCAGCACGACCTATAGCGGGAGCACAGATACGCAGTATTTT